The 22 T cell receptor beta chains below come from one sample, sequenced in a study of blood T cell repertoires in COVID-19. TCRdb's copy holds only in-frame clones and misses some; the assay was immunoSEQ multiplex PCR. The repertoire holds over 150,000 clones, around 83% seen once, with 1% to 1.2% in the top ten. The sample consisted of peripheral blood. The receptors were sampled from a middle-aged man with acute or convalescent COVID-19.

The rearrangement links TRBV6-5 to TRBJ2-1; D call uncertain. Trimming pared 6 bases from V and 4 bases from J, leaving 4 bases between. The CDR3 is 11 residues long. CDR1 and CDR2 (germline): MNHEY, SVGAGI. CDR3 protein: CASRRYNEQFF. CDR3 in DNA: TGTGCCAGCAGGAGATACAATGAGCAGTTCTTC.

The chain carries TRBV11-2 and TRBJ2-7, with a possible D match to TRBD1 (6 bases). CDR3 size: 15 residues. Trimming took 3 bases from V and 4 from J, leaving 16 bases between them. Germline CDR1 and CDR2: SGHAT and FQNNGV. CDR3 loop: CASSFLTTGQYEQYF. The CDR3 DNA reads as TGTGCCAGCAGCTTTCTAACAACAGGGCAGTACGAGCAGTACTTC.

The J gene is TRBJ2-3, the V gene TRBV5-1; 7 bases match TRBD1. Per germline, CDR1 SGHRS and CDR2 YFSETQ. The CDR3 is 15 residues long. The V gene end was trimmed by 4 bases and the J gene end by 1 base; junction bases not matched to a gene: 6. CDR3 sequence: CASSLDRVGTDTQYF. DNA for the CDR3: TGCGCCAGCAGCCTCGACAGGGTGGGCACAGATACGCAGTATTTT.

The CDR3 DNA is TGTGCCAGCAGCCCCGCGGGAGCAGCTAGCACAGATACGCAGTATTTT. Its translation is CASSPAGAASTDTQYF. The chain combines TRBV7-6 with TRBJ2-3, with 7 bases identical to TRBD2. This CDR3 is 16 amino acids long. Germline V gives CDR1 SGHVS, CDR2 FNYEAQ. V was pared by 5 bases and J by 0 bases, with 8 bases of the junction left unmatched.

This clone was observed once. CDR3 nucleotide sequence: TGTGCCAGCAGTTTCGGGACTAGCGGTTATGAGCAGTTCTTC. This encodes CASSFGTSGYEQFF. V usage is TRBV27 and J usage is TRBJ2-1; 11 bases fit TRBD2. The CDR3 runs 14 residues. The V segment lost 3 bases and the J segment 8 bases; nucleotides outside the gene matches: 3. Per the germline V gene, CDR1 is MNHEY and CDR2 is SMNVEV (reference sequence).

The chain recombines TRBV3-1 (or the pseudogene TRBV3-2) with TRBJ1-3, with no clear D. V dropped 0 bases and J dropped 6 bases, with 3 bases sitting between them. This CDR3 is 12 amino acids long. Germline V CDR1 and CDR2: LGHDT, YNNKEL (reference sequence). CDR3 coding DNA: TGTGCCAGCAGCCAAGATCAAAACACCATATATTTT. Its translation: CASSQDQNTIYF.

The chain uses TRBV24-1 and TRBJ1-2; 7 bases are shared with TRBD1. The germline CDR1 and CDR2 sequences are KGHDR and SFDVKD. This CDR3 has 17 residues. Losses at the gene ends were 3 bases for V and 2 bases for J; bases not matched to a gene: 11. The CDR3 region is CATSDPFTGTVNYGYTF. CDR3 DNA: TGTGCCACCAGTGATCCCTTTACCGGGACAGTGAACTATGGCTACACCTTC.

The chain combines TRBV3-1 (or the pseudogene TRBV3-2) with TRBJ2-1, with a tentative D call TRBD2 (5 bases). V shed 0 bases and J shed 4 bases, with 13 bases lying between them. CDR3 length: 16 amino acids. Germline V CDR1 and CDR2: LGHDT, YNNKEL (reference sequence). CDR3 sequence: CASSQERVRGYNEQFF. The CDR3 coding sequence is TGTGCCAGCAGCCAAGAAAGAGTACGGGGTTACAATGAGCAGTTCTTC.

The chain combines TRBV29-1 with TRBJ1-1; 7 bases match TRBD1. Looked up from germline, CDR1 is SQVTM and CDR2 is ANQGSEA. The ends lost 6 bases at V and 2 bases at J; junction bases unmatched: 12. The CDR3 contains 15 residues. The CDR3 bases are TGCAGCGTCGGAGGTACAGGGGTGATTAACACTGAAGCTTTCTTT. As protein: CSVGGTGVINTEAFF.

CDR3 DNA: TGTGCTAGTGCTCCCAGCGGGGGGCTTTACAATGAGCAGTTCTTC. Translated, it gives CASAPSGGLYNEQFF. The chain links TRBV12-5 to TRBJ2-1, with 9 bases that match TRBD2. This CDR3 spans 15 amino acids. Unmatched junction bases numbered 8, after V lost 7 bases and J lost 4 bases. Per the germline V gene, CDR1 is LGHNT and CDR2 is FRNRAP.

The V call is TRBV9, the J call TRBJ2-5; unclear D gene. CDR3 size: 11 residues. Germline V gene lookup returns CDR1 SGDLS and CDR2 YYNGEE. V lost 7 bases and J 2 bases, leaving 6 bases between the germline ends. The CDR3 is CASGEQETQYF. The CDR3 DNA reads TGTGCCAGCGGAGAGCAAGAGACCCAGTACTTC. The variable domain in full, completed from reference TRBV9 and TRBJ2-5, reads DSGVTQTPKHLITATGQRVTLRCSPRSGDLSVYWYQQSLDQGLQFLIQYYNGEERAKGNILERFSAQQFPDLHSELNLSSLELGDSALYFCASGEQETQYFGPGTRLLVL.

The chain recombines TRBV20-1 with TRBJ1-1; TRBD1 matches 8 bases. The CDR3 has 11 amino acids. Germline CDR1 DFQATT, CDR2 SNEGSKA (reference sequence). Losses at the gene ends were 1 base for V and 8 bases for J; bases not matched to a gene: 0. The CDR3 loop reads CSARGDREAFF. The CDR3 DNA follows: TGCAGTGCTAGAGGGGACAGGGAAGCTTTCTTT.

A remark on this clone: Within the sample, other DNA sequences also encode this same CDR3. The rearrangement joins TRBV12-3 or TRBV12-4 to TRBJ2-5; TRBD2 might be the D (5 bases). V was trimmed by 5 bases and J by 5 bases, leaving 12 bases between them. The CDR3 is 13 amino acids. CDR3 sequence (DNA): TGTGCCAGCAGTCCTCCCTCGGGGGAGACCCAGTACTTC. Protein sequence: CASSPPSGETQYF.

The chain links TRBV7-2 to TRBJ1-2; the D gene is possibly TRBD1 (6 bases). V was cut by 5 bases and J by 4 bases, with 17 bases left in between. The CDR3 covers 15 residues. Germline CDR1 SGHTA, CDR2 FQGNSA. The CDR3, as DNA: TGTGCCAGCAGCCCAGGGGTCAGCCTTTCCTATGGCTACACCTTC. This codes for CASSPGVSLSYGYTF.

The genes are TRBV29-1 and TRBJ2-7; D possibly corresponds to TRBD2 (5 bases). Trimming removed 8 bases from V and 0 bases from J, with 11 bases in between. CDR1 is SQVTM, CDR2 ANQGSEA, per germline. The CDR3 loop spans 12 amino acids. In nucleotides, the CDR3 is TGCAGCACGAGGGAGAGCTCCTACGAGCAGTACTTC. Protein: CSTRESSYEQYF.

A remark on this clone: The germline gene is not matched at one end of the junction; a read error may be the cause. The rearrangement joins TRBV18 to TRBJ2-1, with no clear D. Germline CDR1 KGHSH, CDR2 LQKENI. The CDR3 is 13 residues long. CDR3 loop: CASSPNSHNEQFF. The CDR3 DNA sequence: TGTGCCAGCTCACCGAACTCCCACAATGAGCAGTTCTTC.

This CDR3 reads CASSPAGYNQPQHF. The CDR3 DNA is TGTGCCAGCTCACCAGCAGGGTACAATCAGCCCCAGCATTTT. The chain couples TRBV18 to TRBJ1-5, with D possibly being TRBD1 (5 bases). Between the trimmed V and J ends, which lost 2 bases and 3 bases, there was a span of 8 bases. This CDR3 contains 14 residues. Germline CDR1 is KGHSH and CDR2 is LQKENI.

The V and J genes are TRBV5-4 and TRBJ1-3, with D unresolved. CDR3 length equals 15 residues. The V end was cut by 0 bases, the J end by 0 bases, with 7 bases between. In germline, CDR1 is SGHNT, CDR2 YYREEE (reference sequence). The DNA for the CDR3 is TGTGCCAGCAGCTTGGATGTCAGCTCTGGAAACACCATATATTTT. Translated: CASSLDVSSGNTIYF.

This chain links TRBV12-3 or TRBV12-4 with TRBJ1-1; no definite D call. The CDR3 is 11 amino acids. The germline V and J ends were trimmed by 6 bases and 8 bases, with 10 bases remaining between them. As DNA, the CDR3 is TGTGCCAGCAGCCTAATGGGCGAAGCTTTCTTT. Its translation: CASSLMGEAFF.

The J gene is TRBJ2-2, the V gene TRBV2; maybe TRBD2 (6 bases). Trimming shortened V by 6 bases and J by 8 bases, and 10 bases separated the two germline ends. The CDR3 loop spans 12 amino acids. CDR1 is SNHLY, CDR2 FYNNEI, per germline. The CDR3 here is CASRGRTGELFF. In nucleotides, the CDR3 is TGTGCCAGCAGGGGGAGGACGGGGGAGCTGTTTTTT.

Only a few counts were recorded for this clone. The chain combines TRBV6-5 with TRBJ2-3; TRBD1 matches at 9 bases. CDR1 and CDR2 from the germline V gene are MNHEY and SVGAGI. This CDR3 has 12 amino acids. The ends lost 6 bases at V and 8 bases at J; junction bases unmatched: 3. The CDR3 loop is CASSTTGGTQYF. The CDR3 nucleotides are TGTGCCAGCAGCACGACAGGGGGTACGCAGTATTTT.

The chain links TRBV19 to TRBJ1-1; no definite D call. In germline, CDR1 is LNHDA, CDR2 SQIVND (reference sequence). V lost 1 base and J 0 bases, leaving 9 bases between the germline ends. This CDR3 spans 15 amino acids. The CDR3 sequence is CASSIGKALNTEAFF. CDR3 DNA: TGTGCCAGTAGTATAGGAAAAGCCTTGAACACTGAAGCTTTCTTT.